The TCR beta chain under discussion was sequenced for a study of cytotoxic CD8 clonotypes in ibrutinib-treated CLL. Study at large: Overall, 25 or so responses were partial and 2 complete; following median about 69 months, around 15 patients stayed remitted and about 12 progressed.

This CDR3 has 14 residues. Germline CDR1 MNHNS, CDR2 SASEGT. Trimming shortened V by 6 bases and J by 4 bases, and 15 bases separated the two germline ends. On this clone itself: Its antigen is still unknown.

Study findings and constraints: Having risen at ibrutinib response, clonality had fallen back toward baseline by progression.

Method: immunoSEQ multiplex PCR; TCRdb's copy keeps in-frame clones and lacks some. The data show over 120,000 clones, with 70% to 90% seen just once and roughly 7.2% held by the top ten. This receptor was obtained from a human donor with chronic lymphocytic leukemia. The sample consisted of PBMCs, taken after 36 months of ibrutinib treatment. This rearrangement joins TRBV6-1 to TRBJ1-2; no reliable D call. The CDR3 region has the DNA TGTGCCAGCAGGCCGGCGGGGAGGTCCTATGGCTACACCTTC. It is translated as CASRPAGRSYGYTF.